One and the same sample provided the 20 T cell receptor beta chains below, sequenced in a study of cytomegalovirus exposure and HLA in healthy donors. The PCR was carried out with 60 Vbeta primers and 13 Jbeta primers. Here immunoSEQ multiplex PCR was the method, and the copy in TCRdb shows in-frame clones only, minus some. Of roughly 200,000 clones in the sample, around 77% were seen once. Sequenced sample: PBMCs. The origin of the receptors is a woman aged 25 to 39 in good health and CMV-seronegative.

This sequence joins TRBV7-6 and TRBJ1-4; 8 nucleotides agree with TRBD1. Unmatched junction bases numbered 13, after V lost 5 bases and J lost 8 bases. The CDR3 sequence is 16 residues long. Germline V gives CDR1 SGHVS, CDR2 FNYEAQ. The CDR3 nucleotides are TGTGCCAGCAGCCTAGTGACAGGGGCCAACTTGGAAAAACTGTTTTTT. It yields the protein CASSLVTGANLEKLFF.

This clone was found a few times. The rearrangement uses TRBV6-6 and TRBJ1-2, with 11 bases aligning to TRBD1. The germline V gene has CDR1 MNHNY and CDR2 SVGAGI (reference sequence). Trimming removed 6 bases from V and 2 bases from J; junction bases left unmatched: 2. The CDR3 has 14 amino acids. This chain's CDR3 is CASRGQGDNYGYTF. CDR3 nucleotides: TGTGCCAGCAGGGGACAGGGGGACAACTATGGCTACACCTTC.

The CDR3 loop reads CASSEATRDTEAFF. The CDR3, as DNA: TGTGCCAGCAGTGAAGCTACCAGGGACACTGAAGCTTTCTTT. The V gene is TRBV2, the J gene TRBJ1-1; D might be TRBD1 (5 bases). Germline CDR1 reads SNHLY; CDR2 reads FYNNEI. V was trimmed by 0 bases and J by 3 bases, leaving 8 bases between them. The CDR3 has 14 amino acids.

There are a few counts of this clone. This chain connects TRBV2 to TRBJ2-5; possibly TRBD2 for D (6 bases). V shed 3 bases and J shed 5 bases, with 16 bases lying between them. Per the germline V gene, CDR1 is SNHLY and CDR2 is FYNNEI. The CDR3 is made up of 15 amino acids. CDR3 DNA sequence: TGTGCCAGCAGTGAGACTGGAGGGACGGGGGAGACCCAGTACTTC. This sequence encodes CASSETGGTGETQYF.

This clone showed up just a few times. This rearrangement joins TRBV28 to TRBJ2-5, with TRBD2 identical over 7 bases. CDR3 length equals 14 residues. V dropped 8 bases and J dropped 3; count of bases not matched to a gene: 9. CDR1 and CDR2 (germline): MDHEN, SYDVKM. As DNA, the CDR3 is TGTGCCAGCTCATGGGGGACTATCGAAGAGACCCAGTACTTC. This sequence encodes CASSWGTIEETQYF.

V usage is TRBV14 and J usage is TRBJ2-1, with 12 bases matching TRBD2. Germline V gives CDR1 SGHDN, CDR2 FVKESK. There are 18 residues in the CDR3. Trimming cost V 4 bases and J 9 bases; bases outside gene matches: 16. For the CDR3, the DNA is TGTGCCAGCAGCCCGCTGCGCTCTAGCGGGAGGGCCCGGGGTGAGCAGTTCTTC. Protein sequence: CASSPLRSSGRARGEQFF.

Details on this clone: One end of the junction varies from germline; a read error may be responsible. The chain employs TRBV7-9 and TRBJ2-1; a weak D match, TRBD2 (5 bases). Germline-derived CDR1 and CDR2 are SEHNR and FQNEAQ (reference sequence). The CDR3 is made up of 17 amino acids. This CDR3 reads CASSLALSGRSSNEQFF. Here the CDR3 DNA reads TGTGCCAGCAGCTTAGCGCTCTCTGGGAGATCCTCCAATGAGCAGTTCTTC. The entire variable domain, with the rest obtained from reference TRBV7-9 and TRBJ2-1, is as follows: DTGVSQNPRHKITKRGQNVTFRCDPISEHNRLYWYRQTLGQGPEFLTYFQNEAQLEKSRLLSDRFSAERPKGSFSTLEIQRTEQGDSAMYLCASSLALSGRSSNEQFFGPGTRLTVL.

This clone was recorded once. V gene TRBV29-1 combines with J gene TRBJ2-5; D is perhaps TRBD1 (5 bases). Trimming pared 7 bases from V and 4 bases from J, leaving 19 bases between. Germline V CDR1 and CDR2: SQVTM, ANQGSEA. The CDR3 spans 14 residues. In nucleotides, the CDR3 is TGCAGCGCCGACAGCCAGTTTATGTTAGAGACCCAGTACTTC. Residues: CSADSQFMLETQYF. Using reference TRBV29-1 and TRBJ2-5 for the parts outside the CDR3, the full variable domain is SAVISQKPSRDICQRGTSLTIQCQVDSQVTMMFWYRQQPGQSLTLIATANQGSEATYESGFVIDKFPISRPNLTFSTLTVSNMSPEDSSIYLCSADSQFMLETQYFGPGTRLLVL.

The rearrangement uses TRBV7-9 and TRBJ2-7, with D uncertain. Germline assignment: CDR1 SEHNR and CDR2 FQNEAQ (reference sequence). This CDR3 comprises 13 residues. V lost 1 base, J lost 3 bases, and 7 bases lay in between. In DNA, the CDR3 is TGTGCCAGCAGCTTAGGAGGCGGCTACGAGCAGTACTTC. Encoded protein: CASSLGGGYEQYF.

The CDR3 nucleotides read TGTGCCAGCAGCCCAACCCCGACTAGCAACGAGCAGTACTTC. Amino acids: CASSPTPTSNEQYF. V gene TRBV5-6 combines with J gene TRBJ2-7; TRBD2 matches 7 bases. Germline CDR1 is SGHDT and CDR2 is YYEEEE. The CDR3 has 14 residues. J gave up 5 bases and V 4 bases, and 9 bases lay outside the gene matches.

The CDR3 DNA follows: TGTGCCAGCAGCTTCTACTCCGGGAGTTCCTACGAGCAGTACTTC. Translating it yields CASSFYSGSSYEQYF. The V gene is TRBV11-2, the J gene TRBJ2-7, with D perhaps TRBD2 (6 bases). The V end lost 3 bases, the J end lost 1 base, and 13 bases lay between the germline ends. CDR1 is SGHAT and CDR2 is FQNNGV in the germline V gene. This CDR3 spans 15 amino acids.

This chain links TRBV7-9 with TRBJ2-2, with 9 positions matching TRBD1. Germline lookup yields CDR1 SEHNR and CDR2 FQNEAQ (reference sequence). V was clipped by 8 bases and J by 3 bases; unmatched bases: 19. The CDR3 has 19 amino acids. DNA of the CDR3: TGTGCCAGCGACCATTCTCCGCGCAGTACAGGGGGCTACACCGGGGAGCTGTTTTTT. Translation gives CASDHSPRSTGGYTGELFF.

The V and J genes are TRBV28 and TRBJ2-5; no reliable D call. Trimming took off 5 bases at V and 3 bases at J, with 7 bases between the two ends. The CDR3 is 12 residues long. Germline V gene data show CDR1 as MDHEN and CDR2 as SYDVKM. CDR3 in DNA: TGTGCCAGCAGTCTAACAGAAGAGACCCAGTACTTC. Translation gives CASSLTEETQYF.

The chain has TRBV6-1 and TRBJ1-1; 8 bases match TRBD1. CDR3 size: 16 residues. V lost 4 bases, J lost 12 bases, and 19 bases stayed unmatched. The germline gives CDR1 MNHNS, CDR2 SASEGT. CDR3 region: CASSATGTGLLVFPFF. CDR3 nucleotides: TGTGCCAGCAGTGCCACCGGGACAGGCCTTCTCGTTTTCCCTTTCTTT.

Turning to this clone: The junction does not match germline at one end; this may be a read error. The V gene is TRBV5-1, the J gene TRBJ2-5; D not certain. This CDR3 has 14 residues. The germline V gene has CDR1 SGHRS and CDR2 YFSETQ. The CDR3 loop is CTSSLAPPNGAQYF. The CDR3 DNA reads TGCACCAGCAGCTTGGCCCCGCCCAATGGAGCCCAGTACTTC.

The chain links TRBV29-1 to TRBJ2-5, with D maybe TRBD1 (5 bases). The CDR3 is 17 amino acids. Germline V gene sequence: CDR1 SQVTM, CDR2 ANQGSEA. V gave up 2 bases and J gave up 0 bases, with 19 bases separating them. The CDR3 coding sequence is TGCAGCGTTGAACTGGTTCTAGGGTTAGGGGACCAAGAGACCCAGTACTTC. Its translation: CSVELVLGLGDQETQYF. The full variable domain, rest sourced from reference TRBV29-1 and TRBJ2-5, is SAVISQKPSRDICQRGTSLTIQCQVDSQVTMMFWYRQQPGQSLTLIATANQGSEATYESGFVIDKFPISRPNLTFSTLTVSNMSPEDSSIYLCSVELVLGLGDQETQYFGPGTRLLVL.

This clone has only a few counts. The chain joins TRBV6-1 to TRBJ1-1; no definite D call. Germline V gene lookup returns CDR1 MNHNS and CDR2 SASEGT. V was shortened by 3 bases and J by 5 bases, with 10 bases between the two germline ends. The CDR3 length is 13 residues. CDR3 DNA: TGTGCCAGCAGTGAGAGCTGGGAGACTGAAGCTTTCTTT. Translation gives CASSESWETEAFF.

This chain connects TRBV10-3 to TRBJ2-1; TRBD2 matches at 10 bases. Germline trimming cut 7 bases from V and 8 bases from J; bases unmatched to any gene: 8. The CDR3 covers 14 residues. From germline, CDR1 is ENHRY and CDR2 SYGVKD. This chain's CDR3 is CAITKAGGAHEQFF. Written as DNA, the CDR3 is TGTGCCATCACCAAAGCGGGAGGGGCCCATGAGCAGTTCTTC.

This clone was seen just once. The V call is TRBV2, the J call TRBJ2-7; weak D call: TRBD2 (5 bases). The CDR3 has 12 amino acids. Germline CDR1 reads SNHLY; CDR2 reads FYNNEI. The V end lost 8 bases, the J end lost 6 bases, and 14 bases lay between the germline ends. In DNA form, the CDR3 reads TGTGCCAGCGGAGGTCACCTTCTCGAGCAGTACTTC. As protein: CASGGHLLEQYF.

This clone was observed a few times. V is TRBV5-1 and J is TRBJ2-3, with D possibly being TRBD1 (6 bases). Per the germline V gene, CDR1 is SGHRS and CDR2 is YFSETQ. V was cut by 5 bases and J by 2 bases, with 18 bases left in between. This CDR3 is built from 16 residues. CDR3 loop: CASRPFDGGHTDTQYF. DNA of the CDR3: TGCGCCAGCAGACCTTTCGATGGGGGACACACAGATACGCAGTATTTT.